This T cell receptor (beta chain) was sequenced for a study of blood T cell repertoires in COVID-19. Overall study: Some COVID-19 samples were acute and others convalescent; all came from the United States, Italy and Spain.

Repertoires were generated with immunoSEQ multiplex PCR, while TCRdb's copy carries only in-frame clones and drops some. The sample has roughly 200,000 clones; 86% are singletons. V was clipped by 7 bases and J by 0 bases, with 19 bases between them. The CDR3 length is 17 residues. Germline CDR1 reads LNHDA; CDR2 reads SQIVND (reference sequence). The participants were between about 18 and 100 years old and came from under 25 US areas. Participants reported their clinical history, and cohort assignment relied on those reports. A case of COVID-19 had been met by exposed participants within 2 weeks before study entry.

The chain couples TRBV19 to TRBJ1-3, with D possibly being TRBD1 (6 bases). This TCR was recovered from a woman aged 25 to 39 who had been exposed to COVID-19. The specimen was PBMCs or T cells enriched from blood (not recorded which). This CDR3 is CASTVGQGRFSGNTIYF. CDR3 bases: TGTGCCAGTACAGTTGGCCAGGGGAGATTCTCTGGAAACACCATATATTTT.